What follows describes a single T cell receptor beta chain. These data come from a study of blood T cell repertoires in COVID-19. Original analysis: Amplification from reference gene primers served as the basis for estimated nucleated cell counts. Generated by immunoSEQ multiplex PCR, the TCRdb table keeps only in-frame clones and is missing some. V, J and clone size are taken as reported in that table, and D and trimming were inferred from the DNA itself. The sample carries fewer than 300,000 clones, around four fifths recorded once. The CDR3 runs 16 residues. V shed 2 bases and J shed 1 base, with 15 bases lying between them. Germline assignment: CDR1 SGHNT and CDR2 YYREEE (reference sequence).

The gene calls are TRBV5-4 and TRBJ1-2, with D perhaps matching TRBD1 (5 bases). Sequencing was carried out using peripheral blood. The TCR originated in a woman aged 45-60 years who had recovered from COVID-19. The CDR3 nucleotides read TGTGCCAGCAGCTTTGCGGCGGGGCGGGGTAACTATGGCTACACCTTC. Translated, it gives CASSFAAGRGNYGYTF.